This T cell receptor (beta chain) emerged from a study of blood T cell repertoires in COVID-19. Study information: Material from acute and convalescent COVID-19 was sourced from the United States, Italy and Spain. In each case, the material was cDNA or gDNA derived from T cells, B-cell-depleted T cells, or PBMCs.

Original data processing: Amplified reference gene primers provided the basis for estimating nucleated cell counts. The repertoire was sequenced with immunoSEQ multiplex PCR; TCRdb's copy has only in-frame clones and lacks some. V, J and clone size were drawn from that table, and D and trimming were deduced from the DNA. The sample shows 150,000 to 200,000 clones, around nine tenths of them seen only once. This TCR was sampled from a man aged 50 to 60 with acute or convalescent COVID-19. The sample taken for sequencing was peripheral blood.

The CDR3 nucleotides are TGTGCCAGCAGCCTTAGGGGTCCCACTGAAGCTTTCTTT. The encoded protein is CASSLRGPTEAFF. The chain employs TRBV2 and TRBJ1-1, with D possibly being TRBD1 (5 bases). Germline-derived CDR1 and CDR2 are SNHLY and FYNNEI. The germline V and J ends were trimmed by 6 bases and 4 bases, with 12 bases remaining between them. CDR3 size: 13 residues.